The entry below gives a single TCR beta chain sequence along with its context. The CDR3 is 14 residues long. The germline V gene has CDR1 SGHAT and CDR2 FQNNGV. V lost 3 bases, J lost 6 bases, and 7 bases stayed unmatched. The authors' processing: How many nucleated cells were present was estimated from reference gene primer amplification. Repertoires were generated with immunoSEQ multiplex PCR, while TCRdb's copy carries only in-frame clones and drops some. The DNA was the basis for D and trimming; V, J and clone size are from that table. The sample yields 150,000 to 200,000 clones, under 80% seen once. The entry originates in a study of blood T cell repertoires in COVID-19.

The chain employs TRBV11-2 and TRBJ1-2; 7 bases fit TRBD1. The sample comprised PBMCs or T cells enriched from blood (not recorded which). This clonotype originated in a woman aged 45-59 years with acute COVID-19. CDR3 nucleotides: TGTGCCAGCAGCTTTACAGGGGCCCTGGATGGCTACACCTTC. It specifies CASSFTGALDGYTF.